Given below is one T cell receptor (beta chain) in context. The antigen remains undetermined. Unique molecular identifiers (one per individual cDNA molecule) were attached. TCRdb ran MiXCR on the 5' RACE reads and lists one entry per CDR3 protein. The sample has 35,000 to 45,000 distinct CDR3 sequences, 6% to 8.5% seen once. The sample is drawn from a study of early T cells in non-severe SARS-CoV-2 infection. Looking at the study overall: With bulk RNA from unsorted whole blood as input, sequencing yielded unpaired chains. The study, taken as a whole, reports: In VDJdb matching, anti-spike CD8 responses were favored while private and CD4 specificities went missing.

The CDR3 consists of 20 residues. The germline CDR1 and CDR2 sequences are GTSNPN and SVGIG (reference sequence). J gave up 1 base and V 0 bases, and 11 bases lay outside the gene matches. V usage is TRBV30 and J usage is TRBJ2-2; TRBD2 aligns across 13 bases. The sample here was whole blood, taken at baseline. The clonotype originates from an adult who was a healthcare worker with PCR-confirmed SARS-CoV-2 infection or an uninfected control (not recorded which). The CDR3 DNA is TGTGCCTGGAGTGTGATCAACCTCGGGACTAGCGGGATGAACACCGGGGAGCTGTTTTTT. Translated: CAWSVINLGTSGMNTGELFF.